Listed below are T cell receptor beta chains from one sample, sequenced in a study of cytomegalovirus exposure and HLA in healthy donors. Profiled with immunoSEQ multiplex PCR; TCRdb holds only in-frame clones, not every one. In the table there are about 130,000 clones, around 80% of which are singletons. Sequenced input: PBMCs. These receptors came from a man aged 25 to 45 in good health and CMV-seronegative. Each CDR3 is given with its conserved first and last residue. Fields, in order: clone size, J gene, D gene, V gene, CDR3 DNA, CDR3 protein. The D gene is left open where the match is weak. Where a row states a size, it is once, few, many or the class of an expanded clone; other rows omit it.

abundance: -
j_gene: TRBJ1-2
d_gene: -
v_gene: TRBV29-1
CDR3nt: TGCAGCGCTAGGACAGATACTAACTATGGCTACACCTTC
CDR3aa: CSARTDTNYGYTF

abundance: -
j_gene: TRBJ2-3
d_gene: TRBD2
v_gene: TRBV7-2
CDR3nt: TGTGCCAGCAGCTTGGAGGGAGGGACAGATACGCAGTATTTT
CDR3aa: CASSLEGGTDTQYF

abundance: -
j_gene: TRBJ2-5
d_gene: TRBD1
v_gene: TRBV2
CDR3nt: TGTGCCAGCAGCGGGACAGGGGGCGACGAGACCCAGTACTTC
CDR3aa: CASSGTGGDETQYF

abundance: -
j_gene: TRBJ2-5
d_gene: TRBD1
v_gene: TRBV7-2
CDR3nt: TGTGCCAGCAGCTTTACAGGGGGCGAAGAGACCCAGTACTTC
CDR3aa: CASSFTGGEETQYF

abundance: -
j_gene: TRBJ2-7
d_gene: -
v_gene: TRBV28
CDR3nt: TGTGCCAGCAGTCCCGGAGACAGTCGGATCCCCGAGCAGTACTTC
CDR3aa: CASSPGDSRIPEQYF

abundance: -
j_gene: TRBJ2-7
d_gene: -
v_gene: TRBV4-1
CDR3nt: TGCGCCAGCAGCCAAGTTGTGACAAAACCGGGGGAGCAGTACTTC
CDR3aa: CASSQVVTKPGEQYF

abundance: few
j_gene: TRBJ2-7
d_gene: TRBD2
v_gene: TRBV18
CDR3nt: TGTGCCAGCTCACCCCAAAGGCTAGCGGGGTACGAGCAGTACTTC
CDR3aa: CASSPQRLAGYEQYF

abundance: -
j_gene: TRBJ1-3
d_gene: TRBD1
v_gene: TRBV28
CDR3nt: TGTGCCAGCCATAGAAGCCCAGGGGGCTCTGGAAACACCATATATTTT
CDR3aa: CASHRSPGGSGNTIYF

abundance: few
j_gene: TRBJ1-6
d_gene: TRBD1
v_gene: TRBV25-1
CDR3nt: TGTGCCAGCAGTGGACCGGGACAGGGGACCTATAATTCACCCCTCCACTTT
CDR3aa: CASSGPGQGTYNSPLHF

abundance: few
j_gene: TRBJ1-1
d_gene: -
v_gene: TRBV27
CDR3nt: TGTGCCAGCAGTTGGGGGCGGGGGACTGAAGCTTTCTTT
CDR3aa: CASSWGRGTEAFF

abundance: -
j_gene: TRBJ1-4
d_gene: TRBD1
v_gene: TRBV7-2
CDR3nt: TGTGCCAGCAGCTTCCAGGGGGCAACTAATGAAAAACTGTTTTTT
CDR3aa: CASSFQGATNEKLFF